What follows are 13 T cell receptor beta chains derived from one specimen sequenced in a study of blood T cell repertoires in COVID-19 (dated by TCRdb to between 2020 and 2021). The method was the immunoSEQ multiplex PCR assay. The table comes from immuneACCESS by way of TCRdb, which keeps in-frame sequences with V and J called. Part of the clones is missing from these tables; in studies checked, under half for an unresolved V gene and the rest for unknown reasons. This sample gives 250,000 to 300,000 clones in total; over 75% of them show up just once. The ten biggest clones cover 1.5% to 2% of the sample. Sequencing was carried out using PBMCs or T cells enriched from blood (not recorded which). The receptors come from a woman in her 50s who had recovered from COVID-19.

The rearrangement uses TRBV5-4 and TRBJ1-1; perhaps TRBD1 as D (6 bases). This CDR3 contains 14 residues. V lost 5 bases and J lost 4, with 15 bases in between. Looked up from germline, CDR1 is SGHNT and CDR2 is YYREEE (reference sequence). This CDR3 is CASRPQGRGTEAFF. As DNA, the CDR3 is TGTGCCAGCAGACCACAGGGTCGGGGCACTGAAGCTTTCTTT. Full variable domain (remainder filled in from reference TRBV5-4 and TRBJ1-1): ETGVTQSPTHLIKTRGQQVTLRCSSQSGHNTVSWYQQALGQGPQFIFQYYREEENGRGNFPPRFSGLQFPNYSSELNVNALELDDSALYLCASRPQGRGTEAFFGQGTRLTVV.

V gene TRBV7-9 combines with J gene TRBJ1-3; 9 bases are shared with TRBD1. Germline trimming cut 4 bases from V and 5 bases from J; bases unmatched to any gene: 9. The CDR3 extends over 16 amino acids. Germline V lookup: CDR1 SEHNR, CDR2 FQNEAQ (reference sequence). The CDR3 spells CASSSASGTGRNTIYF. The CDR3 DNA is TGTGCCAGCAGCTCTGCATCTGGGACAGGGAGAAACACCATATATTTT.

The V call is TRBV12-5, the J call TRBJ1-1; tentatively, D is TRBD1 (5 bases). Germline CDR1 LGHNT, CDR2 FRNRAP. The length of the CDR3 is 13 residues. Trimming cost V 6 bases and J 5 bases, with 13 bases left between them. CDR3 sequence: CASGPGSATEAFF. The CDR3 DNA reads as TGTGCTAGTGGCCCAGGGTCTGCGACTGAAGCTTTCTTT.

V usage is TRBV6-4 and J usage is TRBJ2-3, with D maybe TRBD1 (6 bases). The V end lost 5 bases, the J end lost 1 base, and 13 bases lay between the germline ends. Per the germline V gene, CDR1 is MRHNA and CDR2 is SNTAGT. The CDR3 sequence is 15 residues long. CDR3 protein: CASSLSGHRTDTQYF. The CDR3 nucleotides are TGTGCCAGCAGTCTTTCGGGACATCGCACAGATACGCAGTATTTT.

This chain connects TRBV9 to TRBJ2-1; 8 bases line up with TRBD2. Per germline, CDR1 SGDLS and CDR2 YYNGEE. CDR3 length: 20 residues. The V segment lost 3 bases and the J segment 2 bases; nucleotides outside the gene matches: 19. The CDR3 loop is CASSAPTGTSVNIPYNEQFF. The CDR3 DNA follows: TGTGCCAGCAGCGCCCCCACCGGGACTAGTGTTAATATACCCTACAATGAGCAGTTCTTC. Supplemented by reference TRBV9 and TRBJ2-1, the full variable domain reads DSGVTQTPKHLITATGQRVTLRCSPRSGDLSVYWYQQSLDQGLQFLIQYYNGEERAKGNILERFSAQQFPDLHSELNLSSLELGDSALYFCASSAPTGTSVNIPYNEQFFGPGTRLTVL.

This chain uses TRBV7-6 with TRBJ2-2; 9 positions agree with TRBD1. CDR1 and CDR2 from the germline V gene are SGHVS and FNYEAQ. The V gene end was trimmed by 5 bases and the J gene end by 5 bases; junction bases not matched to a gene: 12. The CDR3 extends over 17 amino acids. The CDR3 region has the DNA TGTGCCAGCAGCCTAAGATCACGGGACAGGGATACCGGGGAGCTGTTTTTT. Protein: CASSLRSRDRDTGELFF.

V and J are TRBV2 and TRBJ2-3, with D hard to call. V lost 6 bases to trimming and J lost 3 bases, with 16 bases between them. Germline lookup yields CDR1 SNHLY and CDR2 FYNNEI. The CDR3 totals 15 residues. The CDR3 DNA reads as TGTGCCAGCAGGGCGCTAGTAATCCTGACAGATACGCAGTATTTT. It encodes CASRALVILTDTQYF.

The V call is TRBV28, the J call TRBJ2-2; TRBD2 matches 13 bases. Germline V gene lookup returns CDR1 MDHEN and CDR2 SYDVKM. V lost 6 bases to trimming and J lost 4 bases; unmatched junction nucleotides: 5. This CDR3 has 16 residues. Written as DNA, the CDR3 is TGTGCCAGCAGCCCTACTAGCGGGAGGGGCACCGGGGAGCTGTTTTTT. Residues: CASSPTSGRGTGELFF.

This rearrangement joins TRBV11-2 to TRBJ2-2, with 9 bases matching TRBD2. CDR3 size: 15 residues. Trimming removed 2 bases from V and 5 bases from J; junction bases left unmatched: 3. Germline-derived CDR1 and CDR2 are SGHAT and FQNNGV. CDR3 region: CASSLLSGSTGELFF. CDR3 DNA: TGTGCCAGCAGCTTACTTAGCGGGAGTACCGGGGAGCTGTTTTTT.

V gene TRBV5-1 combines with J gene TRBJ2-7; D remains ambiguous. Germline CDR1 is SGHRS and CDR2 is YFSETQ. The CDR3 extends over 13 amino acids. V lost 0 bases to trimming and J lost 1 base, with 5 bases between them. CDR3 in amino acids: CASSLDGSYEQYF. In DNA form, the CDR3 reads TGCGCCAGCAGCTTGGACGGTTCCTACGAGCAGTACTTC. Looking up the rest from reference TRBV5-1 and TRBJ2-7 gives the full variable domain: KAGVTQTPRYLIKTRGQQVTLSCSPISGHRSVSWYQQTPGQGLQFLFEYFSETQRNKGNFPGRFSGRQFSNSRSEMNVSTLELGDSALYLCASSLDGSYEQYFGPGTRLTVT.

The chain joins TRBV28 to TRBJ1-2; D gene unclear. The CDR3 is made up of 15 amino acids. The V gene lost 3 bases and the J gene lost 4 bases, with 15 bases spanning the gap. Germline lookup yields CDR1 MDHEN and CDR2 SYDVKM. DNA for the CDR3: TGTGCCAGCAGTTTTCCCTCGGGTGTAGGCTATGGCTACACCTTC. This gives the protein CASSFPSGVGYGYTF.

This chain connects TRBV24-1 to TRBJ1-1, with D uncertain. The CDR3 length is 13 residues. CDR1 and CDR2 (germline): KGHDR, SFDVKD. V shed 12 bases and J shed 0 bases, with 13 bases lying between them. The CDR3 is CAFSRLLNTEAFF. The CDR3 DNA follows: TGTGCCTTTTCGAGGCTTCTGAACACTGAAGCTTTCTTT.

This sequence joins TRBV24-1 and TRBJ2-2; 11 nucleotides match TRBD1. Germline values: CDR1 KGHDR, CDR2 SFDVKD. After removal of 9 bases from V and 5 bases from J, the junction contained 16 bases not matched to a gene. CDR3 length: 18 residues. The CDR3 spells CATSAGTPDRGQTGELFF. CDR3 bases: TGTGCCACCTCGGCTGGAACTCCGGACAGGGGGCAGACCGGGGAGCTGTTTTTT.